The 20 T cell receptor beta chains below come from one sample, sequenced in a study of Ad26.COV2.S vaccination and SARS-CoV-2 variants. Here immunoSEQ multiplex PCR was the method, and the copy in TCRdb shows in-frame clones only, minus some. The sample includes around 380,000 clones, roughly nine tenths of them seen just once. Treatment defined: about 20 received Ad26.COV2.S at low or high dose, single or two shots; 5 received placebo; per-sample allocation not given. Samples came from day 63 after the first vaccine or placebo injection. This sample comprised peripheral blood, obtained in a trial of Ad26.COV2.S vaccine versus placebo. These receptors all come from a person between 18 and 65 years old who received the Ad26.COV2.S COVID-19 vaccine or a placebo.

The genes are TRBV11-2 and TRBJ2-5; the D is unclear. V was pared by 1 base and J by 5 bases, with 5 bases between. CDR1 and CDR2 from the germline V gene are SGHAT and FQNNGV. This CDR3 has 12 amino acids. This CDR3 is CASSLVGETQYF. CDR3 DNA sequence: TGTGCCAGCAGCTTAGTGGGGGAGACCCAGTACTTC.

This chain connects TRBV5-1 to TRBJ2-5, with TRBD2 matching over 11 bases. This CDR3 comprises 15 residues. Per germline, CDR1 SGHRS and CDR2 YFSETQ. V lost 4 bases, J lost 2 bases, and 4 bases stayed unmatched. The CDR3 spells CASSPGLAAQETQYF. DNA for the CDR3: TGCGCCAGCAGCCCGGGACTAGCGGCACAAGAGACCCAGTACTTC.

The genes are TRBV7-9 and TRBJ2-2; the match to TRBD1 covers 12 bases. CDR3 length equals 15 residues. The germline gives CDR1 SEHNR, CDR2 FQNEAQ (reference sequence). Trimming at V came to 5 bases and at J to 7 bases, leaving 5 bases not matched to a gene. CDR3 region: CASSLGQGAGGELFF. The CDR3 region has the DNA TGTGCCAGCAGCCTGGGACAGGGGGCCGGCGGGGAGCTGTTTTTT.

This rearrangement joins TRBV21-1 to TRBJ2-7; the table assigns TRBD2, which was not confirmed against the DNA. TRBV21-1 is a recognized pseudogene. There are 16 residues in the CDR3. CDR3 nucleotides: TGTGCCAGCAGCGCTCGCCCCGGGACTGACGCCTACGAGCAGTACTTC. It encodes CASSARPGTDAYEQYF.

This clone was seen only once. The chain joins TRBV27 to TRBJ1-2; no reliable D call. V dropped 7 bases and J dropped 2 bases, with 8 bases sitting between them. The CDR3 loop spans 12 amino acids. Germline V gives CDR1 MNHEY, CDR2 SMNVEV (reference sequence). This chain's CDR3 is CASKAQNYGYTF. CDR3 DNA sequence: TGTGCCAGCAAGGCCCAGAACTATGGCTACACCTTC.

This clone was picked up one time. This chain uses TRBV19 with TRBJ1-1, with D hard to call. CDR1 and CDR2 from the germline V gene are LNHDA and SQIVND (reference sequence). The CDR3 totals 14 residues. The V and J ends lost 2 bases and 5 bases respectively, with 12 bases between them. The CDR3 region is CASSISPLITEAFF. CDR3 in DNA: TGTGCCAGTAGTATATCCCCCCTCATTACTGAAGCTTTCTTT. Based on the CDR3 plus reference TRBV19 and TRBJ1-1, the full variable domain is DGGITQSPKYLFRKEGQNVTLSCEQNLNHDAMYWYRQDPGQGLRLIYYSQIVNDFQKGDIAEGYSVSREKKESFPLTVTSAQKNPTAFYLCASSISPLITEAFFGQGTRLTVV.

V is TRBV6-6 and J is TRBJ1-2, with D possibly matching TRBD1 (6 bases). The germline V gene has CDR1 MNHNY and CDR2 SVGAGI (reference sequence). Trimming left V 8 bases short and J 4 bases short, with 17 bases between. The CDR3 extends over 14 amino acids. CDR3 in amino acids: CASGTGTSVYGYTF. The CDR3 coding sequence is TGTGCCAGCGGAACCGGGACATCCGTCTATGGCTACACCTTC.

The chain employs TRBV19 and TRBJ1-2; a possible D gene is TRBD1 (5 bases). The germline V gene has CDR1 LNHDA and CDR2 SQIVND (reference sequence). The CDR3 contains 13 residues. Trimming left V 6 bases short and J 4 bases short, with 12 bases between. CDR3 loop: CASSPVGGYGYTF. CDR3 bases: TGTGCCAGTAGCCCCGTGGGGGGCTATGGCTACACCTTC.

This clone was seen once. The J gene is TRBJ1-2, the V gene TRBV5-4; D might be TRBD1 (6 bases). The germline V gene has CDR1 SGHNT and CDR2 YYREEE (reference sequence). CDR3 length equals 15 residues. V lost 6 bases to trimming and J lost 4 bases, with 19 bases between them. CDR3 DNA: TGTGCCAGCACCGACAGGACTCTCCTCGGCTATGGCTACACCTTC. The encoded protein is CASTDRTLLGYGYTF. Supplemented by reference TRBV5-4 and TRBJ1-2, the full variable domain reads ETGVTQSPTHLIKTRGQQVTLRCSSQSGHNTVSWYQQALGQGPQFIFQYYREEENGRGNFPPRFSGLQFPNYSSELNVNALELDDSALYLCASTDRTLLGYGYTFGSGTRLTVV.

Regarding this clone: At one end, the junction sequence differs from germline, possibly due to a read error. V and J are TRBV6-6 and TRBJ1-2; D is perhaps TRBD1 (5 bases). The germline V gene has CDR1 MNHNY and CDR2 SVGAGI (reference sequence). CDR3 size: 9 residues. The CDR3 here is CASSPGPSF. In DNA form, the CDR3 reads TGTGCCAGCAGCCCAGGGCCCTCCTTC.

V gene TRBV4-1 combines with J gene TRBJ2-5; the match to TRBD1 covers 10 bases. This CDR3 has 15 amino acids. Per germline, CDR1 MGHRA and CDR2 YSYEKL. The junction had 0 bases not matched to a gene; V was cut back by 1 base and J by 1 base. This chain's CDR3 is CASSQGDRGQETQYF. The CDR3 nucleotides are TGCGCCAGCAGCCAAGGGGACAGGGGCCAAGAGACCCAGTACTTC.

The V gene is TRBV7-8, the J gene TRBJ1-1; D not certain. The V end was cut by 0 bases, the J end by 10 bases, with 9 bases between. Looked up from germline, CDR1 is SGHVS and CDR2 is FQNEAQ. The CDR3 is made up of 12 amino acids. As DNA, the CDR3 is TGTGCCAGCAGCTTAGCAGTAGGACTAGCTTTCTTT. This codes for CASSLAVGLAFF.

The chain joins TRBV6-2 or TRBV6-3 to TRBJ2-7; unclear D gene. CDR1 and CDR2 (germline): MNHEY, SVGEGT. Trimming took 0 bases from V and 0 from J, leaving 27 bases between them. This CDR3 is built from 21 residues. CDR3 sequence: CASSYSTRLGLLAPSSYEQYF. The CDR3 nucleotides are TGTGCCAGCAGTTACTCAACTCGACTGGGCCTTCTGGCTCCAAGCTCCTACGAGCAGTACTTC.

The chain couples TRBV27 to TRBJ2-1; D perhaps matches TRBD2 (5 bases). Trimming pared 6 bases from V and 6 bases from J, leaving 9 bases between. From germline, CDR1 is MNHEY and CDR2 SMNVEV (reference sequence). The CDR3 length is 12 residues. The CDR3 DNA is TGTGCCAGCAGGGAACTAGGCAATGAGCAGTTCTTC. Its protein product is CASRELGNEQFF.

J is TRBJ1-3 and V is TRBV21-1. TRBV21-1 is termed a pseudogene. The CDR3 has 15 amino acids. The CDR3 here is CASSKALDSGNTIYF. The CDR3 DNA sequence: TGTGCCAGCAGCAAAGCTCTGGACTCTGGAAACACCATATATTTT.

CDR3 nucleotide sequence: TGTGCCAGCAGTTACCAGACACTTAACACTGAAGCTTTCTTT. It encodes CASSYQTLNTEAFF. The chain couples TRBV6-6 to TRBJ1-1, with D hard to call. V was pared by 2 bases and J by 2 bases, with 9 bases between. The CDR3 is 14 residues long. CDR1 MNHNY and CDR2 SVGAGI come from the germline V gene (reference sequence).

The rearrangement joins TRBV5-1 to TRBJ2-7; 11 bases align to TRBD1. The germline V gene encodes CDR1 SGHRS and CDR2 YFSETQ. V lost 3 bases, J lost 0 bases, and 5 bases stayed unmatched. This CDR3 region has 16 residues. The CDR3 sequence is CASSSTGTGGSYEQYF. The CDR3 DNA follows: TGCGCCAGCAGCTCCACCGGGACAGGGGGCTCCTACGAGCAGTACTTC.

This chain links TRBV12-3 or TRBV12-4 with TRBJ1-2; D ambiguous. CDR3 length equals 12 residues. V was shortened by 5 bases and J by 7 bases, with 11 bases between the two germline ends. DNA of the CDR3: TGTGCCAGCAGTCTAGGATTGGGTGGCTACACCTTC. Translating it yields CASSLGLGGYTF.

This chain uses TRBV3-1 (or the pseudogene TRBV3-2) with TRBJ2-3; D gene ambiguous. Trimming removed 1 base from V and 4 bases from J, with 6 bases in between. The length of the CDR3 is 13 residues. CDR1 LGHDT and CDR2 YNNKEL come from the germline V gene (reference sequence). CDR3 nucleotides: TGTGCCAGCAGCCAAGGGGTTTCAGATACGCAGTATTTT. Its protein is CASSQGVSDTQYF.

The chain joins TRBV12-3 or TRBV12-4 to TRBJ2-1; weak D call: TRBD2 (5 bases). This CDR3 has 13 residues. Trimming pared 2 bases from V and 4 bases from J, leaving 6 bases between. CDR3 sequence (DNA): TGTGCCAGCAGTTTAACGGGATACAATGAGCAGTTCTTC. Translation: CASSLTGYNEQFF.